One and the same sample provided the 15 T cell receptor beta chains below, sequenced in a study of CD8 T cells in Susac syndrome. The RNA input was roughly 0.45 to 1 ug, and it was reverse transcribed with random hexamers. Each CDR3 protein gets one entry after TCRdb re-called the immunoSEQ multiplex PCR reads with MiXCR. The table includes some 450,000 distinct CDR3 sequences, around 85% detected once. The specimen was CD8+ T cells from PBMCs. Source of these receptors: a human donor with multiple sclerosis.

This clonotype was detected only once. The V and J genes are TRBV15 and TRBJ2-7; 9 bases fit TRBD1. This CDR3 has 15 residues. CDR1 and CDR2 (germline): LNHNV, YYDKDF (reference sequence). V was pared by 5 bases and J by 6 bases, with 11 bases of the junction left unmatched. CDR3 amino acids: CATSPTLGQGAEQYF. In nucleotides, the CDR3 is TGTGCCACCAGCCCCACGCTGGGACAGGGAGCCGAGCAGTACTTC. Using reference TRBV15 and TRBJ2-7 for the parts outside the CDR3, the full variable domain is DAMVIQNPRYQVTQFGKPVTLSCSQTLNHNVMYWYQQKSSQAPKLLFHYYDKDFNNEADTPDNFQSRRPNTSFCFLDIRSPGLGDTAMYLCATSPTLGQGAEQYFGPGTRLTVT.

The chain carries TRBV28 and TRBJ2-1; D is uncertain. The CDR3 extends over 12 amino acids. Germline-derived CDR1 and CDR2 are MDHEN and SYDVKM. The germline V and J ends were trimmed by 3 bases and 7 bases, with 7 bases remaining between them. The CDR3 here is CASSFLVNEQFF. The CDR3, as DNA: TGTGCCAGCAGTTTTCTAGTGAATGAGCAGTTCTTC.

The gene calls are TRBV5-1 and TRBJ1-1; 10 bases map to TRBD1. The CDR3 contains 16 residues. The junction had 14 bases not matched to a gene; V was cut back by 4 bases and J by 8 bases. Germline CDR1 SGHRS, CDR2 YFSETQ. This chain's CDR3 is CASSLGPGQGRVEAFF. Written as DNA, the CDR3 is TGCGCCAGCAGCCTCGGACCGGGACAGGGGAGGGTGGAAGCTTTCTTT.

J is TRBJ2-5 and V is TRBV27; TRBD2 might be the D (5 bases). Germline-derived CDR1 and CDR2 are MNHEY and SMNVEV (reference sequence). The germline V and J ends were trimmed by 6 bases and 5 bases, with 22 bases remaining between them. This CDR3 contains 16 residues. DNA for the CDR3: TGTGCCAGCAGCCCAGAGCCGGGCCCCAAGCGGGAGACCCAGTACTTC. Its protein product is CASSPEPGPKRETQYF.

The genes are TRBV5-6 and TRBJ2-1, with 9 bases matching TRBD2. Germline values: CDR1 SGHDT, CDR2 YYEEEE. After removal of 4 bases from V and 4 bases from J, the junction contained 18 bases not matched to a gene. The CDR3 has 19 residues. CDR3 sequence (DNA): TGTGCCAGCAGCGGTTCCCCCTTGGGAGCGGGAGGATATTACAATGAGCAGTTCTTC. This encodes CASSGSPLGAGGYYNEQFF.

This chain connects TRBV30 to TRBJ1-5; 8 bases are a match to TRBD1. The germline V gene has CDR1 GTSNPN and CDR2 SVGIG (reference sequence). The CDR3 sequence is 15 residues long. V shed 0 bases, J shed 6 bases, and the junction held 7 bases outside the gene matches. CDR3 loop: CAWSVTTGASQPQHF. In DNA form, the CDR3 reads TGTGCCTGGAGTGTAACGACAGGGGCTTCTCAGCCCCAGCATTTT.

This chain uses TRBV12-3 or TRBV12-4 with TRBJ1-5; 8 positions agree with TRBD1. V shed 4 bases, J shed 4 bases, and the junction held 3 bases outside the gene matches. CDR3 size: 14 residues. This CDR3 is CASSYGQGNQPQHF. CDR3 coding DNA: TGTGCCAGCAGTTATGGACAGGGTAATCAGCCCCAGCATTTT.

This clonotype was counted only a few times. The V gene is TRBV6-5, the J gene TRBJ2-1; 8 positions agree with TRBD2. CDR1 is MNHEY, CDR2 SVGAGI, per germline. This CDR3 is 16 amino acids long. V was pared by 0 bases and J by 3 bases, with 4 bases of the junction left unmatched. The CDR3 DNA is TGTGCCAGCAGTTACTCGGGGCTAGCGGGCTACAATGAGCAGTTCTTC. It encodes CASSYSGLAGYNEQFF.

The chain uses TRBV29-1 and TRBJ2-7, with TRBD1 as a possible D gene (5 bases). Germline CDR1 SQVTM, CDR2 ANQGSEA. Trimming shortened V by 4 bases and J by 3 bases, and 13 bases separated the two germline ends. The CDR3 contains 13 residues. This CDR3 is CSVVTEQGYEQYF. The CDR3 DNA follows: TGCAGCGTTGTGACAGAGCAAGGCTACGAGCAGTACTTC.

CDR3 sequence: CASSHETGDGYTF. The CDR3 bases are TGTGCCAGCAGCCACGAAACAGGGGATGGCTACACCTTC. This chain uses TRBV7-9 with TRBJ1-2; TRBD1 aligns across 7 bases. J gave up 6 bases and V 5 bases, and 6 bases lay outside the gene matches. The CDR3 sequence is 13 residues long. Germline V CDR1 and CDR2: SEHNR, FQNEAQ (reference sequence).

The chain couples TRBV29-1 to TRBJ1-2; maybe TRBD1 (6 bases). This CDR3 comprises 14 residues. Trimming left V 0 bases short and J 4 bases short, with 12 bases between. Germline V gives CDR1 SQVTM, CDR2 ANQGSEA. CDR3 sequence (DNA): TGCAGCGTTGAAGATACGGGGACAAGCTATGGCTACACCTTC. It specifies CSVEDTGTSYGYTF.

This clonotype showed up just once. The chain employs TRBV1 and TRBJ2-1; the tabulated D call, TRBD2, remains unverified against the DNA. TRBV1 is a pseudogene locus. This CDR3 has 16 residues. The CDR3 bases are TGCACCAGCAGCCAAGAACCTAGCGGGATCTACAATGAGCAGTTCTTC. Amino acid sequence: CTSSQEPSGIYNEQFF.

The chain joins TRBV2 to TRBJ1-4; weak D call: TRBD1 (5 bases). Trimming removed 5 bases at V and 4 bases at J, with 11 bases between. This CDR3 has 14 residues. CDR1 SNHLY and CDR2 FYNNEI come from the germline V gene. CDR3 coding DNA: TGTGCCAGCAGTCGGGGCCAGCTTAATGAAAAACTGTTTTTT. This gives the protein CASSRGQLNEKLFF.

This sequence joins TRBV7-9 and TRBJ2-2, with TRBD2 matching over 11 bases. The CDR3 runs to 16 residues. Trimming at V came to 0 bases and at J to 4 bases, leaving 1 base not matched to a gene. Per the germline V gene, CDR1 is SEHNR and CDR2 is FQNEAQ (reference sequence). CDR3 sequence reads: CASSLATSGSTGELFF. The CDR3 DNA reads TGTGCCAGCAGCTTAGCTACTAGCGGGAGCACCGGGGAGCTGTTTTTT.

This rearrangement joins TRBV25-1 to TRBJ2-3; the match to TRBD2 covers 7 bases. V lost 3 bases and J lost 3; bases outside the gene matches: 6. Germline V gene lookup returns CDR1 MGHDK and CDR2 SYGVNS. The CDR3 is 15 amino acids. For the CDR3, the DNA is TGTGCCAGCAGTGAGGACGGGGGGAAGACAGATACGCAGTATTTT. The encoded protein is CASSEDGGKTDTQYF.